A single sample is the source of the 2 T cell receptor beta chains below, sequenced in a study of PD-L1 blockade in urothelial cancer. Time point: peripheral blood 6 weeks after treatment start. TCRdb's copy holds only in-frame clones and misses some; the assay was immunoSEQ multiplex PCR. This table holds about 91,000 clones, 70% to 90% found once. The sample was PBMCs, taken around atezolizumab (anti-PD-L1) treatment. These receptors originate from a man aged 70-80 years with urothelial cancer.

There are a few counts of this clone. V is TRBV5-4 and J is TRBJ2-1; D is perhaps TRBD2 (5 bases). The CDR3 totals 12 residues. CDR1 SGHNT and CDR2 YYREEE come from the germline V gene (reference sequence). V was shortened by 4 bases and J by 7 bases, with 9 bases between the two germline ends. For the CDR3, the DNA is TGTGCCAGCAGCAGGGAGCGGAATGAGCAGTTCTTC. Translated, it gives CASSRERNEQFF. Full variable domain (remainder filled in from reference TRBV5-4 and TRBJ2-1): ETGVTQSPTHLIKTRGQQVTLRCSSQSGHNTVSWYQQALGQGPQFIFQYYREEENGRGNFPPRFSGLQFPNYSSELNVNALELDDSALYLCASSRERNEQFFGPGTRLTVL.

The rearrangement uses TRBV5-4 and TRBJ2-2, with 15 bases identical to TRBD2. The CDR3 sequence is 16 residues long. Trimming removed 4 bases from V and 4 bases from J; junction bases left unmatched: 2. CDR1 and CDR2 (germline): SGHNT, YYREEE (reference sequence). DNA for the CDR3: TGTGCCAGCAGCATGGGACTAGCGGGGGGCACCGGGGAGCTGTTTTTT. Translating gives CASSMGLAGGTGELFF.